This T cell receptor (beta chain) is drawn from a study of monozygotic twins with inflammatory bowel disease. Whole-study results and caveats: Among twins, concordant and discordant pairs did not differ in repertoire similarity, possibly from limited power. Especially with disease activity, IBD patients had fewer clonotypes in common with others than healthy twins did.

Germline assignment: CDR1 MNHEY and CDR2 SVGAGI. The CDR3 is made up of 13 amino acids. Worth noting for this clonotype: The antigen remains undetermined.

TCRdb re-called the 5' RACE reads, yielding one record per CDR3 amino acid sequence without DNA. Here the sample table reports 140,000 to 150,000 distinct CDR3 sequences. Sequences were obtained from blood. This TCR was sampled from a human donor with ulcerative colitis or Crohn's disease, or a healthy co-twin of an affected twin (not recorded which). The V and J genes are TRBV6-5 and TRBJ1-6. CDR3 amino acids: CASSYGESSPLHF.